There are many counts of the clone carrying this TCR beta chain. The antigen is undetermined. Per germline, CDR1 KGHSH and CDR2 LQKENI. This CDR3 is built from 14 residues. J lost 3 bases, V lost 8 bases, and 6 bases had no gene match. Using RNA transcripts as the source, TCR beta CDR3 regions were amplified. With the HTBI primer set, the TCR CDR3 went through a first round of RT-PCR. TCRdb itself ran the multiplex PCR reads through MiXCR, one entry per CDR3 protein. The sample lists 500,000 to 650,000 distinct CDR3 sequences; 17% were seen once. The data were taken from a study of T cells in Graves' hyperthyroidism and ophthalmopathy. General study results and limits: The model predicted ophthalmopathy a median around 6 months before onset.

The sequence came from a young woman with Graves' ophthalmopathy. The sequencing input was blood. This rearrangement joins TRBV18 to TRBJ2-7, with 11 positions matching TRBD1. The chain's CDR3 is CASSPGTGGYEQYF. The CDR3 DNA is TGTGCCAGCAGTCCCGGGACAGGGGGCTACGAGCAGTACTTC.